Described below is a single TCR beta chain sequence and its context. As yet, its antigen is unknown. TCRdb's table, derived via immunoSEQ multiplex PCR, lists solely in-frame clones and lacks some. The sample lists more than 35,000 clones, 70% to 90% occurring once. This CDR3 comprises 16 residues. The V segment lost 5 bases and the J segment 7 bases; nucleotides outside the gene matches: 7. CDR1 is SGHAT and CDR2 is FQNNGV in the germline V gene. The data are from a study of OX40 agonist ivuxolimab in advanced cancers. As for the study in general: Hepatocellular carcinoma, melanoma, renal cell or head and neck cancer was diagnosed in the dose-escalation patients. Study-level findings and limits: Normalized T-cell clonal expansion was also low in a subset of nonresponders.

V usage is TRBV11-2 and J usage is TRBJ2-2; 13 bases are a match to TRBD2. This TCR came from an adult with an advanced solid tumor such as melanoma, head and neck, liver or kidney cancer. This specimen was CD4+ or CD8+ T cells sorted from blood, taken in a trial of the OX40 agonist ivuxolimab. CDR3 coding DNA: TGTGCCAGCAGCCCGGGACTAGCGGGGAAAATCGGGGAGCTGTTTTTT. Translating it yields CASSPGLAGKIGELFF.